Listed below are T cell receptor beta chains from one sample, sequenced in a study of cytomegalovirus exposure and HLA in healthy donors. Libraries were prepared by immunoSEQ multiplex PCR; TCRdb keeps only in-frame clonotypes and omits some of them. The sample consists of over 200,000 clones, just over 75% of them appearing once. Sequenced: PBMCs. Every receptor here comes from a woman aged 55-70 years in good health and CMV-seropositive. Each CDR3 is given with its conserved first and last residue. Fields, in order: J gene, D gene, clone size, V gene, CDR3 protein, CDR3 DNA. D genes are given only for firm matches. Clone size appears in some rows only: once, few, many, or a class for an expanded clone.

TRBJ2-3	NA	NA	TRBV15	CATSRDIRDTQYF	TGTGCCACCAGCAGAGATATTAGAGATACGCAGTATTTT
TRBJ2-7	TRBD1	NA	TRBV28	CASRARPQGAYEQYF	TGTGCCAGCCGTGCCCGTCCACAGGGGGCGTACGAGCAGTACTTC
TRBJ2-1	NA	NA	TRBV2	CASVLGPTYNEQFF	TGTGCCAGCGTGCTAGGTCCAACCTACAATGAGCAGTTCTTC
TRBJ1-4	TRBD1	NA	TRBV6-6	CASSYRRDRGPEKLFF	TGTGCCAGCAGTTACCGTCGAGACAGGGGGCCTGAAAAACTGTTTTTT
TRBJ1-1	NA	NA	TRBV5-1	CASSSHGQTEDTEAFF	TGCGCCAGCAGCTCGCACGGACAGACAGAGGACACTGAAGCTTTCTTT
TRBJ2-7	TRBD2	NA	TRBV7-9	CASSLANGGSLEQYF	TGTGCCAGCAGCTTAGCGAACGGCGGGAGCCTCGAGCAGTACTTC
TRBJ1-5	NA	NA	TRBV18	CASSSGSHSNQPQHF	TGTGCCAGCTCATCCGGGTCCCATAGCAATCAGCCCCAGCATTTT
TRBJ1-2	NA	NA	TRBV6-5	CASSYGAGGYTF	TGTGCCAGCAGTTACGGGGCGGGGGGCTACACCTTC
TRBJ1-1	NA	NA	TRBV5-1	CASSLGTAYTEAFF	TGCGCCAGCAGCTTGGGGACAGCCTACACTGAAGCTTTCTTT
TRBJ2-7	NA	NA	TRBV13	CASSFGGPPYEQYF	TGTGCCAGCAGCTTTGGGGGCCCTCCCTACGAGCAGTACTTC
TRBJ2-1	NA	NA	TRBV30	CACRGAGLYNEQFF	TGTGCCTGCCGGGGAGCGGGTCTTTACAATGAGCAGTTCTTC
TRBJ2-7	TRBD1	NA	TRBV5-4	CASSFFTGTGTYEQYF	TGTGCCAGCAGCTTTTTCACCGGGACAGGGACCTACGAGCAGTACTTC
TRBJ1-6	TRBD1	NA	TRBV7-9	CASSPRQGFNSPLHF	TGTGCCAGCAGCCCCCGACAGGGTTTCAATTCACCCCTCCACTTT
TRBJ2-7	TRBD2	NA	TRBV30	CAWTSGPGDEQYF	TGTGCCTGGACTAGCGGACCGGGGGACGAGCAGTACTTC
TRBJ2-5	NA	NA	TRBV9	CASSVVGRTGQETQYF	TGTGCCAGCAGCGTAGTTGGGAGGACTGGGCAAGAGACCCAGTACTTC
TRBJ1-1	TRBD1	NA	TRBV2	CASRSTGENTEAFF	TGTGCCAGCAGGTCCACAGGGGAGAACACTGAAGCTTTCTTT
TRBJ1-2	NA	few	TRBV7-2	CASSHGAGNGYTF	TGTGCCAGCAGCCACGGAGCAGGGAATGGCTACACCTTC
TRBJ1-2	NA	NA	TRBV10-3	CAISEGVWEGNYGYTF	TGTGCCATCAGTGAGGGGGTCTGGGAGGGGAACTATGGCTACACCTTC
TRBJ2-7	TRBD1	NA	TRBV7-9	CASSLLQGAYEQYF	TGTGCCAGCAGCTTACTGCAGGGGGCGTACGAGCAGTACTTC
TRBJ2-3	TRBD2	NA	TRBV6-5	CASSGGSGGTDTQYF	TGTGCCAGCAGCGGGGGTAGCGGGGGCACAGATACGCAGTATTTT
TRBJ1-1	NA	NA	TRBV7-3	CASSLQGDTEAFF	TGTGCCAGCAGCTTACAGGGCGACACTGAAGCTTTCTTT
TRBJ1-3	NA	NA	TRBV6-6	CASSYGETGNTIYF	TGTGCCAGCAGTTATGGGGAGACTGGAAACACCATATATTTT
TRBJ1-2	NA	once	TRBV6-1	CASRSGSRGGYTF	TGTGCCAGCAGGTCTGGGTCCCGGGGTGGCTACACCTTC
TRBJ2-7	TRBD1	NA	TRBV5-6	CASRRRDRASYEQYF	TGTGCCAGCAGACGCCGGGACAGGGCCTCCTACGAGCAGTACTTC
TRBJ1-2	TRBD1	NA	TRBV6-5	CASRIPGQPYGYTF	TGTGCCAGCCGTATACCGGGACAGCCCTATGGCTACACCTTC
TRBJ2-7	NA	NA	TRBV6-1	CASSGQQTYEQYF	TGTGCCAGCAGTGGACAGCAGACCTACGAGCAGTACTTC
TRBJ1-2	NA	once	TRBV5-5	CASSLMYGGHYGYTF	TGTGCCAGCAGCTTGATGTACGGGGGGCACTATGGCTACACCTTC
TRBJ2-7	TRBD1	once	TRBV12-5	CASGETGTAIEQYF	TGTGCTAGTGGGGAGACCGGGACAGCAATCGAGCAGTACTTC
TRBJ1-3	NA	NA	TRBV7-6	CASSKDSRNTIYF	TGTGCCAGCAGCAAGGACAGTAGAAACACCATATATTTT
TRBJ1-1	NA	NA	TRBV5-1	CASSLGGGENTEAFF	TGCGCCAGCAGCTTGGGAGGAGGGGAGAACACTGAAGCTTTCTTT
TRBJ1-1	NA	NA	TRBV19	CASRHGEGNTEAFF	TGTGCCAGTAGGCACGGGGAGGGGAACACTGAAGCTTTCTTT
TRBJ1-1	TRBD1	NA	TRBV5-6	CASSSPRTGGTEAFF	TGTGCCAGCAGCTCGCCCAGGACAGGGGGCACTGAAGCTTTCTTT
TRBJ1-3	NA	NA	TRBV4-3	CASSQAQRGGSSGNTIYF	TGCGCCAGCAGCCAAGCCCAGAGGGGGGGGAGCTCTGGAAACACCATATATTTT
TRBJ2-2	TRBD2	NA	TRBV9	CASSVLGGTNTGELFF	TGTGCCAGCAGCGTATTGGGGGGGACCAACACCGGGGAGCTGTTTTTT
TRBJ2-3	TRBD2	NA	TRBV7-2	CASSLRGLANTDTQYF	TGTGCCAGCAGTCTCCGGGGACTAGCGAACACAGATACGCAGTATTTT
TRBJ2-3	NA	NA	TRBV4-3	CASSQERAADTQYF	TGCGCCAGCAGCCAAGAGAGGGCTGCAGATACGCAGTATTTT
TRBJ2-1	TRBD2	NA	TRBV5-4	CASSLIAGGNEQFF	TGTGCCAGCAGCTTGATAGCGGGAGGCAATGAGCAGTTCTTC
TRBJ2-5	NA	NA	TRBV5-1	CASSFQLRREESQYF	TGCGCCAGCAGCTTTCAGTTAAGGAGGGAGGAGAGCCAGTACTTC
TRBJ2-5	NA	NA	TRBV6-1	CASLGGLAETQYF	TGTGCCAGTCTGGGGGGGCTAGCGGAGACCCAGTACTTC
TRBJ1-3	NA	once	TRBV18	CASSPAGGAGNTIYF	TGTGCCAGCTCACCGGCGGGCGGGGCTGGAAACACCATATATTTT
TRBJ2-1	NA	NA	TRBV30	CACKTWTPSSYNEQFF	TGTGCCTGTAAAACGTGGACTCCGAGCTCCTACAATGAGCAGTTCTTC
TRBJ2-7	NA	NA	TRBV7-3	CASSLKVGGRYF	TGTGCCAGCAGCTTAAAGGTAGGGGGTAGGTACTTC
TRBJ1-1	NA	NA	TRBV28	CASSSRDRFEAFF	TGTGCCAGCAGTTCACGAGACAGGTTCGAAGCTTTCTTT